One TCR beta chain is described in this entry. The repertoire was sequenced with immunoSEQ multiplex PCR; TCRdb's copy has only in-frame clones and lacks some. Of fewer than 250,000 clones listed, 86% are singletons. This sample was included in a study of cytomegalovirus exposure and HLA in healthy donors. Germline CDR1 is SNHLY and CDR2 is FYNNEI. J lost 5 bases, V lost 6 bases, and 21 bases had no gene match. The CDR3 length is 20 residues. The sequencing input was PBMCs. The chain combines TRBV2 with TRBJ1-4, with 10 bases identical to TRBD1. This TCR was sampled from a woman aged 18-29 years in good health and CMV-seronegative. The CDR3 here is CASSPRRQGAGVGINEKLFF. CDR3 bases: TGTGCCAGCAGCCCCAGACGACAGGGGGCAGGAGTCGGTATAAATGAAAAACTGTTTTTT.